The rows below give T cell receptor beta chains drawn from one sample of a study of OX40 agonist ivuxolimab in advanced cancers. Generated by immunoSEQ multiplex PCR, the TCRdb table keeps only in-frame clones and is missing some. Among roughly 29,000 clones listed, approximately 93% were seen once. The sample was CD4+ or CD8+ T cells sorted from blood, taken in a trial of the OX40 agonist ivuxolimab. These TCRs come from an adult with an advanced solid tumor such as melanoma, head and neck, liver or kidney cancer. CDR3s include the opening cysteine and the closing phenylalanine or tryptophan. The order of the fields is CDR3 DNA, CDR3 protein, J gene, clone size, V gene, D gene. A D gene is named only where the DNA matches it firmly. Size is omitted from some rows. Given values are once, few, many or a class for expanded clones.

TGTGCCAGCAGCTTATCCGGGAACACTGAAGCTTTCTTT | CASSLSGNTEAFF | TRBJ1-1 | - | TRBV7-9 | -
TGTGCCAGTAGTACCGACTGGACAGAATCTCCCGGGGAGCTGTTTTTT | CASSTDWTESPGELFF | TRBJ2-2 | - | TRBV19 | -
TGTGCTAGTGGTTTGGTACGTAGGGACAGGGAAGTGACAGATACGCAGTATTTT | CASGLVRRDREVTDTQYF | TRBJ2-3 | once | TRBV12-5 | TRBD1
TGTGCCAGCAGCTTGCTTTGGGGTACGGACACTGAAGCTTTCTTT | CASSLLWGTDTEAFF | TRBJ1-1 | - | TRBV5-6 | -
TGTGCCAGCACCGGAAACACAGGGATCTACGAGCAGTACTTC | CASTGNTGIYEQYF | TRBJ2-7 | - | TRBV11-3 | -
TGCGCCAGCCATGGACTAGCGGGCAATCCTAGCACAGATACGCAGTATTTT | CASHGLAGNPSTDTQYF | TRBJ2-3 | once | TRBV10-2 | TRBD2
TGTGCCAGCAGTTCAGGAGGGGTAGTCGAGCAGTACTTC | CASSSGGVVEQYF | TRBJ2-7 | - | TRBV6-5 | -
TGCGCCAGCAGCCCATCTTCACGCTCTGAGCAGTTCTTC | CASSPSSRSEQFF | TRBJ2-1 | - | TRBV4-3 | -
TGTGCCTGGAGTGAGGGTTCCGAGGCAGATACGCAGTATTTT | CAWSEGSEADTQYF | TRBJ2-3 | - | TRBV30 | -
TGCAGCGTTGATTGGGGGACTGGGGCCAACGTCCTGACTTTC | CSVDWGTGANVLTF | TRBJ2-6 | - | TRBV29-1 | -
TGTGCCAGCTCACCTCCTCTACCCGGGGGGACAGGCAATAACGAGCAGTACTTC | CASSPPLPGGTGNNEQYF | TRBJ2-7 | - | TRBV18 | -
TGTGCCAGCAGCTTGGCCCTAGCGGGGGACGAAGAGACCCAGTACTTC | CASSLALAGDEETQYF | TRBJ2-5 | few | TRBV5-4 | TRBD2
TGTGCCAGCAGTCCCTTCGGGGGGAACACTGAAGCTTTCTTT | CASSPFGGNTEAFF | TRBJ1-1 | - | TRBV6-5 | -
TGTGCCAGCAGCCCCTGGGACAGCTCCTACGAGCAGTACTTC | CASSPWDSSYEQYF | TRBJ2-7 | - | TRBV5-8 | TRBD1
TGTGCCAGCAGTGGCGCCGGGACTAGCGGGATGTACGAGCAGTACTTC | CASSGAGTSGMYEQYF | TRBJ2-7 | once | TRBV28 | TRBD2
TGTGCCAGCAGCTTAGGCACTATGAACACTGAAGCTTTCTTT | CASSLGTMNTEAFF | TRBJ1-1 | - | TRBV11-3 | -
TGTGCCAGCGGGCAGGGAGGCTATGGCTACACCTTC | CASGQGGYGYTF | TRBJ1-2 | - | TRBV5-4 | -
TGTGCCAGCAGTCTCGGCGGCTCCTACGAGCAGTACTTC | CASSLGGSYEQYF | TRBJ2-7 | - | TRBV27 | -
TGTGCCAGCAGTGAAGTAAGCGGGTATCAGCCCCAGCATTTT | CASSEVSGYQPQHF | TRBJ1-5 | - | TRBV6-1 | -
TGTGCCAGCAGCAACAGGATAACCTACGAGCAGTACTTC | CASSNRITYEQYF | TRBJ2-7 | - | TRBV5-6 | -
TGTGCCAGCAGTTTAGTCGGGGGGGACGAGCAGTACTTC | CASSLVGGDEQYF | TRBJ2-7 | - | TRBV13 | TRBD2
TGTGCCAGTAGTAGCCTCATAGGCAATCAGCCCCAGCATTTT | CASSSLIGNQPQHF | TRBJ1-5 | - | TRBV19 | -
TGTGCCAGCAGCGTAGGGTCCTATAATTCACCCCTCCACTTT | CASSVGSYNSPLHF | TRBJ1-6 | - | TRBV9 | -
TGTGCCAGCAGGACACTAGTGCAAGAGACCCAGTACTTC | CASRTLVQETQYF | TRBJ2-5 | - | TRBV28 | -
TGTGCCAGCAGCTTAGCGAATTTTTTAGCGGGGGGTCTTTATGAGCAGTTCTTC | CASSLANFLAGGLYEQFF | TRBJ2-1 | - | TRBV7-9 | TRBD2
TGTGCCAGCCCTAGCCCCGGGTACTTC | CASPSPGYF | TRBJ2-5 | - | TRBV3-2 | -
TGTGCCAGCAGCTTAACTAGCGAGAACACCGGGGAGCTGTTTTTT | CASSLTSENTGELFF | TRBJ2-2 | - | TRBV7-6 | TRBD2
TGTGCCAGCAGGGAACTTAGTGCCGGGCAGGTAGGGGCTTTCTTT | CASRELSAGQVGAFF | TRBJ1-1 | once | TRBV6-1 | -
TGTGCCAGCAGTTATCCTCCGGGGGACAATGAGCAGTTCTTC | CASSYPPGDNEQFF | TRBJ2-1 | - | TRBV5-4 | -
TGCGCCAGCAGCCAAGACCGGGGCACAGATACGCAGTATTTT | CASSQDRGTDTQYF | TRBJ2-3 | - | TRBV4-1 | -
TGTGCCAGCAGTTTATCGGGCGGACAGAGGCCAGTTGGTGGATATGGCTACACCTTC | CASSLSGGQRPVGGYGYTF | TRBJ1-2 | - | TRBV27 | -
TGTGCCAGCAGTTACTCTCGCAATCAGCCCCAGCATTTT | CASSYSRNQPQHF | TRBJ1-5 | - | TRBV6-5 | -
TGTGCCAGTAGTATGGGCCCGGGGAGCTCCTACGAGCAGTACTTC | CASSMGPGSSYEQYF | TRBJ2-7 | - | TRBV19 | -
TGTGCCAGCAGTTACTCGGGCGGAGGGATTGGTGAAAAACTGTTTTTT | CASSYSGGGIGEKLFF | TRBJ1-4 | - | TRBV6-6 | -
TGTGCCAGCAGCCTAGGATTTAGCTATGAGCAGTTCTTC | CASSLGFSYEQFF | TRBJ2-1 | - | TRBV7-2 | -